This is a list of T cell receptor beta chains from one sample in a study of cytomegalovirus exposure and HLA in healthy donors. Only in-frame clones appear in the TCRdb table, and some are missing; sequencing was by immunoSEQ multiplex PCR. The repertoire holds roughly 92,000 clones, with 65% to 90% as singletons. Sequencing was done on a sample of PBMCs. These receptors all stem from a woman aged 65 to 85 in good health and CMV-seropositive. Both conserved end residues are part of each CDR3. A D gene is named only where the DNA matches it firmly. Only some rows state a clone size, as once, few, many or a class for expanded clones.

cdr3_aa	cdr3_nt	clone_size	d_call	v_call	j_call	cdr3_length
CASSLIDRGNQPQHF	TGTGCCAGCAGCCTGATAGACCGGGGCAATCAGCCCCAGCATTTT	once	NA	TRBV5-5	TRBJ1-5	15
CAISEFGEMNTEAFF	TGTGCCATCAGTGAGTTTGGGGAGATGAACACTGAAGCTTTCTTT	NA	NA	TRBV10-3	TRBJ1-1	15
CASSERQLNTEAFF	TGTGCCAGCAGTGAAAGACAACTGAACACTGAAGCTTTCTTT	NA	NA	TRBV2	TRBJ1-1	14
CASSGPRGYRHGYTF	TGTGCCAGCAGCGGACCGAGGGGGTATCGTCATGGCTACACCTTC	NA	NA	TRBV7-9	TRBJ1-2	15
CASSTGELFF	TGTGCCAGCTCTACCGGGGAGCTGTTTTTT	once	NA	TRBV9	TRBJ2-2	10
CASSVPENYGYTF	TGTGCCAGTAGTGTTCCAGAAAACTATGGCTACACCTTC	NA	NA	TRBV19	TRBJ1-2	13
CASSFVPSGTEAFF	TGCGCCAGCAGTTTCGTCCCTTCGGGCACTGAAGCTTTCTTT	NA	NA	TRBV5-1	TRBJ1-1	14
CATRSGSTYEQYF	TGTGCCACACGGAGCGGGAGCACTTACGAGCAGTACTTC	few	TRBD2	TRBV6-1	TRBJ2-7	13
CASSGAGGSYGYTF	TGTGCCAGCAGTGGGGCAGGGGGAAGCTATGGCTACACCTTC	NA	TRBD1	TRBV2	TRBJ1-2	14
CSVEGSAGGPSYEQYF	TGCAGCGTTGAAGGTTCGGCGGGAGGGCCCTCCTACGAGCAGTACTTC	NA	TRBD2	TRBV29-1	TRBJ2-7	16
CASSQDLLQANTEAFF	TGCGCCAGCAGCCAAGACCTCTTGCAGGCGAACACTGAAGCTTTCTTT	NA	NA	TRBV4-1	TRBJ1-1	16
CSVALTGANQPQHF	TGCAGCGTTGCCTTGACAGGGGCTAATCAGCCCCAGCATTTT	NA	TRBD1	TRBV29-1	TRBJ1-5	14
CASVLEDLSDRGYTF	TGTGCCAGCGTTCTAGAAGACCTAAGCGACCGTGGCTACACCTTC	few	NA	TRBV6-1	TRBJ1-2	15
CASSLADYQPQHF	TGTGCCAGCAGTTTGGCAGATTATCAGCCCCAGCATTTT	NA	NA	TRBV6-5	TRBJ1-5	13
CASSSGTGGLNEQFF	TGTGCCAGCTCGTCCGGGACAGGGGGACTCAATGAGCAGTTCTTC	NA	TRBD1	TRBV18	TRBJ2-1	15
CASSSHPGQGIPEAFF	TGTGCCAGCAGTTCCCATCCGGGACAGGGAATCCCTGAAGCTTTCTTT	NA	TRBD1	TRBV28	TRBJ1-1	16
CASSVDRGGYGYTF	TGCGCCAGCAGCGTCGACAGGGGTGGCTATGGCTACACCTTC	NA	TRBD1	TRBV5-1	TRBJ1-2	14
CASSFQGRDTEAFF	TGCGCCAGCAGCTTCCAGGGTAGGGACACTGAAGCTTTCTTT	NA	NA	TRBV7-2	TRBJ1-1	14
CASSLVTGELFF	TGTGCCAGCAGCCTAGTCACCGGGGAGCTGTTTTTT	NA	NA	TRBV27	TRBJ2-2	12
CASSLAQGYYEQYF	TGTGCCAGCAGCTTAGCGCAGGGATACTACGAGCAGTACTTC	NA	NA	TRBV7-8	TRBJ2-7	14
CASSLFMGEVETEAFF	TGTGCCAGCAGCTTGTTTATGGGAGAGGTGGAGACTGAAGCTTTCTTT	few	NA	TRBV5-5	TRBJ1-1	16
CASSKTSPTYNEQFF	TGTGCCAGCAGTAAGACTAGCCCAACCTACAATGAGCAGTTCTTC	once	TRBD2	TRBV28	TRBJ2-1	15
CASSRGQQPYEQYF	TGCGCCAGCAGCAGGGGGCAGCAGCCCTACGAGCAGTACTTC	NA	TRBD1	TRBV5-1	TRBJ2-7	14